This T cell receptor (beta chain) was captured by sequencing in a study of long-term antiretroviral therapy in people with HIV. On the study more broadly: Of all samples, the earliest predate the 2015 immediate-ART recommendation by about a decade.

V gave up 6 bases and J gave up 6 bases, with 8 bases separating them. The CDR3 runs 12 residues. Germline CDR1 MNHEY, CDR2 SVGAGI. Points on this clone: The antigen is not known.

Assay version v3.0 of immunoSEQ was used, and it was run at survey level. Generated by immunoSEQ multiplex PCR, the TCRdb table keeps only in-frame clones and is missing some. The sample includes about 24,000 clones, over 85% of them seen just once. General study findings and limits: Relative to transplant donor controls, diversity remained lower despite increasing after ART. Relative to control repertoires, HIV repertoires exhibited narrower CDR3 length ranges.

None of the participants with HIV were treated outside the United States. The chain employs TRBV6-5 and TRBJ2-2; D gene uncertain. The sequence was obtained from a woman aged 45-59 years with HIV. The starting material was unsorted PBMCs, obtained about 5 years after starting antiretroviral therapy. The CDR3 DNA sequence: TGTGCCAGCAGCCCGTCCGCCGGGGAGCTGTTTTTT. Protein sequence: CASSPSAGELFF.